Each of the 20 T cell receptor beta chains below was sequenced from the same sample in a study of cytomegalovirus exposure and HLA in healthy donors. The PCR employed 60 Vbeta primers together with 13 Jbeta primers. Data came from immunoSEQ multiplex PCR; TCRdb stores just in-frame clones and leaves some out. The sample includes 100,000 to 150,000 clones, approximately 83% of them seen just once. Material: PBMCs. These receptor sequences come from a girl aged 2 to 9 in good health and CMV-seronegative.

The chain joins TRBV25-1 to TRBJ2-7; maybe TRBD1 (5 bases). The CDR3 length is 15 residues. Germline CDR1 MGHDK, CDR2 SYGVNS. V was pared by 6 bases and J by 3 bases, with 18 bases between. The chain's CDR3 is CASSPLRQGNYEQYF. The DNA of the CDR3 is TGTGCCAGCAGCCCCTTGCGGCAGGGAAACTACGAGCAGTACTTC.

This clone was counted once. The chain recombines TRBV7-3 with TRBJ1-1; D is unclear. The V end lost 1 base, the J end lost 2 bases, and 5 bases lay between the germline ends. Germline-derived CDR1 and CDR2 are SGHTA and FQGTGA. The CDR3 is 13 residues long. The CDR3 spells CASSLNINTEAFF. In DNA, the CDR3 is TGTGCCAGCAGCTTAAACATAAACACTGAAGCTTTCTTT.

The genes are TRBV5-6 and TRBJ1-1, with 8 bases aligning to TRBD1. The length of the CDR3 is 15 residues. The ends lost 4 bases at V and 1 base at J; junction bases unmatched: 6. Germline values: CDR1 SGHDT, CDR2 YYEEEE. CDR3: CASSRRDRPNTEAFF. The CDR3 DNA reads TGTGCCAGCAGCCGGAGGGACAGGCCGAACACTGAAGCTTTCTTT.

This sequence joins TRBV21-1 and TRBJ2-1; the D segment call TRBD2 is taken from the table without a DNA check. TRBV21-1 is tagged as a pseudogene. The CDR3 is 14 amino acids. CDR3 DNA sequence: TGTGCCAGCAGAACCCGGGAGGATAACAATGAGCAGTTCTTC. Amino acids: CASRTREDNNEQFF.

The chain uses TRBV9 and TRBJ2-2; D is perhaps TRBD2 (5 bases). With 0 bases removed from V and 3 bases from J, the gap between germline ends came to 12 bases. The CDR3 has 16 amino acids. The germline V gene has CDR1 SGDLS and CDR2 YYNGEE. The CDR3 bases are TGTGCCAGCAGCGTAGCTATGGGAGAGGACACCGGGGAGCTGTTTTTT. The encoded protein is CASSVAMGEDTGELFF.

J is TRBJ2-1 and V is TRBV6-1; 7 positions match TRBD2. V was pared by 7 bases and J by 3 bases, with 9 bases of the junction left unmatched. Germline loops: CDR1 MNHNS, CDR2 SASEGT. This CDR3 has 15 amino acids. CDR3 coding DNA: TGTGCCAGCACTACAGCTGGACTAGTCTACAATGAGCAGTTCTTC. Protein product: CASTTAGLVYNEQFF.

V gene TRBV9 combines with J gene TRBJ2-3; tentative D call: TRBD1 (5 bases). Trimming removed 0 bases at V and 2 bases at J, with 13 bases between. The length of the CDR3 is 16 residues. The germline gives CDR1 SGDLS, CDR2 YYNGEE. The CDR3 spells CASSVDGQGFTDTQYF. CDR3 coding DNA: TGTGCCAGCAGCGTAGATGGGCAGGGATTCACAGATACGCAGTATTTT.

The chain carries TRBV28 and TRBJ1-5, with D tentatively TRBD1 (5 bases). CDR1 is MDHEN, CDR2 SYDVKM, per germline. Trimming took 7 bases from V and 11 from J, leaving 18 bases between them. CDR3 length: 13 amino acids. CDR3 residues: CASKIWGSGAQHF. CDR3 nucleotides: TGTGCCAGCAAAATTTGGGGGTCGGGGGCCCAGCATTTT.

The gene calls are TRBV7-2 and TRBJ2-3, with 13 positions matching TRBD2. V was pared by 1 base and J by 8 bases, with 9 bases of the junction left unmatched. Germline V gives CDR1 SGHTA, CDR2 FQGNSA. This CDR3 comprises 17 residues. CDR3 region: CASSLGRLAGGRGTQYF. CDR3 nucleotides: TGTGCCAGCAGCTTAGGAAGACTAGCGGGGGGCCGTGGTACGCAGTATTTT.

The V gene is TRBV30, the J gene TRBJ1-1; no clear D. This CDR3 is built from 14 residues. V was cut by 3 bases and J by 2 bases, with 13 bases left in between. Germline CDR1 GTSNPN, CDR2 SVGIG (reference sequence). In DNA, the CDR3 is TGTGCCTGGAGAGTCTATCGGGGAAACACTGAAGCTTTCTTT. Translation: CAWRVYRGNTEAFF.

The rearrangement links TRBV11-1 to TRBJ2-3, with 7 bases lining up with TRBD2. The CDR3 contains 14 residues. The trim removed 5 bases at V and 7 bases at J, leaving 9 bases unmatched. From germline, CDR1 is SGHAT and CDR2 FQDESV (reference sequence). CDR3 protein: CASSPGLESNTQYF. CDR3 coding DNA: TGTGCCAGCAGCCCAGGACTAGAATCTAATACGCAGTATTTT.

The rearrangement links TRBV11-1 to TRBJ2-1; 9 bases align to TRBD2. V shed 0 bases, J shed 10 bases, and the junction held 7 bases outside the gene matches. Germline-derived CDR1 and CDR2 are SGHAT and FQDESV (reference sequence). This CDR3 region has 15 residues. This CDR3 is CASSLARGGTSEQFF. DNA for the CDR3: TGTGCCAGCAGCTTAGCAAGGGGTGGGACTAGCGAGCAGTTCTTC. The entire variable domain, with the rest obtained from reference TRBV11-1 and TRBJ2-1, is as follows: EAEVAQSPRYKITEKSQAVAFWCDPISGHATLYWYRQILGQGPELLVQFQDESVVDDSQLPKDRFSAERLKGVDSTLKIQPAELGDSAMYLCASSLARGGTSEQFFGPGTRLTVL.

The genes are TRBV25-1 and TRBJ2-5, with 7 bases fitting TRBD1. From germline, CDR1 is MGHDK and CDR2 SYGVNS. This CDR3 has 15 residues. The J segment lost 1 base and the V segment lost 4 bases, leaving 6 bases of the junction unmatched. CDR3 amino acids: CASSGLQGPQETQYF. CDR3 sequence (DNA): TGTGCCAGCAGTGGCCTACAGGGGCCCCAAGAGACCCAGTACTTC.

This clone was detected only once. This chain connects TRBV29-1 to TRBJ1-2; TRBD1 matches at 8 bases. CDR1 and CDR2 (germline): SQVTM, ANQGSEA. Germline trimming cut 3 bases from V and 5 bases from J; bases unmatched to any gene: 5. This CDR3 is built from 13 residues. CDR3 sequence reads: CSVDGQGGYGYTF. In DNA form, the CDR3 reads TGCAGCGTTGACGGACAGGGCGGGTATGGCTACACCTTC.

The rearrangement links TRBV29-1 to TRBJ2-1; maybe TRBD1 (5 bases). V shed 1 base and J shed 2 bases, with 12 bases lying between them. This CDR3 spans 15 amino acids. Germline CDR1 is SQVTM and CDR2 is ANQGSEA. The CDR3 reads CSVEVFRDAYNEQFF. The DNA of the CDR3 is TGCAGCGTTGAAGTATTCAGGGATGCCTACAATGAGCAGTTCTTC.

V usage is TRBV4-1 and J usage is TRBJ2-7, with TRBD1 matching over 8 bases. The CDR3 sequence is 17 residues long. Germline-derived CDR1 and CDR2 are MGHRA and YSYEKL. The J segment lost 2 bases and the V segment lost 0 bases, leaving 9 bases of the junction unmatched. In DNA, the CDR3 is TGCGCCAGCAGCCAAGACCGGCCGGGACAGGTCGCCTACGAGCAGTACTTC. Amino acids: CASSQDRPGQVAYEQYF.

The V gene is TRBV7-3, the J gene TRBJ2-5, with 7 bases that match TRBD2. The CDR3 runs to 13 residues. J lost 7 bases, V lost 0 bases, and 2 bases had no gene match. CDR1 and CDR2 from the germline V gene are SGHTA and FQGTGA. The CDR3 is CASSLTGGGTQYF. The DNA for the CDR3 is TGTGCCAGCAGCTTAACGGGCGGGGGGACCCAGTACTTC.

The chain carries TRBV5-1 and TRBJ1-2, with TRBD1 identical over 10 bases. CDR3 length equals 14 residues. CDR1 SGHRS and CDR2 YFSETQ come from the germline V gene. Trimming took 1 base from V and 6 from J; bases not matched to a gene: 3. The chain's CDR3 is CASSLRGQGDGYTF. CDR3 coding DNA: TGCGCCAGCAGCTTGAGAGGACAGGGGGATGGCTACACCTTC. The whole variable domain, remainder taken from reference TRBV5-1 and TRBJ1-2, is KAGVTQTPRYLIKTRGQQVTLSCSPISGHRSVSWYQQTPGQGLQFLFEYFSETQRNKGNFPGRFSGRQFSNSRSEMNVSTLELGDSALYLCASSLRGQGDGYTFGSGTRLTVV.

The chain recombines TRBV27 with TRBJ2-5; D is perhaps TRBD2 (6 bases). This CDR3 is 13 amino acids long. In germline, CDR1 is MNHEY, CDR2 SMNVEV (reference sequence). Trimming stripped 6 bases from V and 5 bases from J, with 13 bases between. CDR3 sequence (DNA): TGTGCCAGCAGGGACGGAGGGGAGGAGACCCAGTACTTC. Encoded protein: CASRDGGEETQYF.

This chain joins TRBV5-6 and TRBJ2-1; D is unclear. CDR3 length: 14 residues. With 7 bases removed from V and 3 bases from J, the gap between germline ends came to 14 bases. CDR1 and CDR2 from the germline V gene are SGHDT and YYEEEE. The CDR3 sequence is CASLENGGYNEQFF. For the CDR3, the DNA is TGTGCCAGCCTCGAGAACGGTGGCTACAATGAGCAGTTCTTC. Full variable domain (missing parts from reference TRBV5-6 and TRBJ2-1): DAGVTQSPTHLIKTRGQQVTLRCSPKSGHDTVSWYQQALGQGPQFIFQYYEEEERQRGNFPDRFSGHQFPNYSSELNVNALLLGDSALYLCASLENGGYNEQFFGPGTRLTVL.